Shown below are 18 T cell receptor beta chains from a single sample sequenced in a study of cytomegalovirus exposure and HLA in healthy donors. PCR amplification relied on 60 Vbeta primers (plus 13 Jbeta primers). Assay used: immunoSEQ multiplex PCR; TCRdb lists only in-frame clones, some missing. Of approximately 150,000 clones listed, roughly 77% are singletons. The sequencing input was PBMCs. These receptors were taken from a man younger than 30 in good health and CMV-seropositive.

On this clone itself: The junction does not match germline at one end; this may be a read error. Other DNA sequences in the same sample also yield this CDR3. Written as DNA, the CDR3 is TGCGCCAGCAGTCAAGAACTGATGACAAACTATGGCTACACCTTC. Protein product: CASSQELMTNYGYTF. This chain connects TRBV4-1 to TRBJ1-2; no clear D gene. CDR3 length: 15 residues. Germline V lookup: CDR1 MGHRA, CDR2 YSYEKL.

The V and J genes are TRBV5-1 and TRBJ2-6; TRBD1 is a possible D gene (5 bases). The CDR3 runs 15 residues. Trimming cost V 2 bases and J 2 bases, with 8 bases left between them. Germline loops: CDR1 SGHRS, CDR2 YFSETQ. The chain's CDR3 is CASSFQGTGANVLTF. DNA for the CDR3: TGCGCCAGCAGCTTTCAGGGTACTGGGGCCAACGTCCTGACTTTC. The full variable domain, in which reference TRBV5-1 and TRBJ2-6 provide the parts outside the CDR3, is KAGVTQTPRYLIKTRGQQVTLSCSPISGHRSVSWYQQTPGQGLQFLFEYFSETQRNKGNFPGRFSGRQFSNSRSEMNVSTLELGDSALYLCASSFQGTGANVLTFGAGSRLTVL.

This clone was seen a handful of times. This rearrangement joins TRBV30 to TRBJ2-5; 10 bases agree with TRBD2. The J call may be in error: the DNA end matches TRBJ2-7 better. The CDR3 is made up of 13 amino acids. Germline V gene data show CDR1 as GTSNPN and CDR2 as SVGIG (reference sequence). The CDR3 sequence: CAWLTSGSYEQYF. CDR3 DNA: TGTGCCTGGCTGACTAGCGGGTCCTACGAGCAGTACTTC.

This clone was seen only a few times. V usage is TRBV10-1 and J usage is TRBJ2-7; 7 nucleotides match TRBD2. This CDR3 is 18 amino acids long. Trimming cost V 2 bases and J 6 bases; bases outside gene matches: 19. CDR1 WNHNN and CDR2 SYGVQD come from the germline V gene (reference sequence). CDR3 bases: TGCGCCAGCAGTGAGGTCAGGCCGGGGGGAGGCGCCCGGTCCGAGCAGTACTTC. Protein product: CASSEVRPGGGARSEQYF.

The gene calls are TRBV19 and TRBJ2-3; TRBD1 aligns across 10 bases. Germline V gene sequence: CDR1 LNHDA, CDR2 SQIVND (reference sequence). This CDR3 has 15 amino acids. The junction had 5 bases not matched to a gene; V was cut back by 4 bases and J by 4 bases. The CDR3: CASSRQGASADTQYF. The CDR3 nucleotides read TGTGCCAGTAGTAGACAGGGGGCGTCGGCAGATACGCAGTATTTT.

This chain uses TRBV7-3 with TRBJ2-5; 10 nucleotides line up with TRBD2. The germline gives CDR1 SGHTA, CDR2 FQGTGA. V shed 3 bases and J 3 bases; nucleotides not matched to a gene: 1. The CDR3 sequence is 14 residues long. DNA of the CDR3: TGTGCCAGCAGCTTTCTAGCGGGGGAAGAGACCCAGTACTTC. Protein sequence: CASSFLAGEETQYF.

This chain links TRBV4-1 with TRBJ2-7, with 7 bases that match TRBD2. The germline V gene has CDR1 MGHRA and CDR2 YSYEKL. The CDR3 consists of 16 residues. V was pared by 5 bases and J by 2 bases, with 12 bases of the junction left unmatched. The CDR3 loop reads CASSFSPRTRTYEQYF. The CDR3 DNA reads as TGCGCCAGCAGCTTCTCACCCCGGACTAGGACCTACGAGCAGTACTTC.

Comments on this clone: This same CDR3 is encoded by further DNA sequences in the sample. The chain links TRBV28 to TRBJ2-3, with a weak D call TRBD2 (6 bases). Trimming took 2 bases from V and 0 from J, leaving 6 bases between them. CDR1 and CDR2 (germline): MDHEN, SYDVKM. The CDR3 runs to 14 residues. CDR3 loop: CASSLGGSTDTQYF. In DNA, the CDR3 is TGTGCCAGCAGTTTAGGGGGGAGCACAGATACGCAGTATTTT.

This chain connects TRBV30 to TRBJ2-6; D uncertain. The V end lost 6 bases, the J end lost 0 bases, and 9 bases lay between the germline ends. Per the germline V gene, CDR1 is GTSNPN and CDR2 is SVGIG (reference sequence). The CDR3 runs to 14 residues. CDR3 bases: TGTGCCTGCTCCCCAGACTCTGGGGCCAACGTCCTGACTTTC. Translating it yields CACSPDSGANVLTF.

This clone was picked up one time. This chain uses TRBV5-1 with TRBJ2-5, with TRBD2 as a possible D gene (6 bases). CDR3 length equals 15 residues. The germline CDR1 and CDR2 sequences are SGHRS and YFSETQ. Trimming cost V 4 bases and J 3 bases, with 16 bases left between them. The CDR3 region has the DNA TGCGCCAGCAGCCCCGGGGGTAGCGGAGAAGAGACCCAGTACTTC. Protein sequence: CASSPGGSGEETQYF.

As regards this clone: One end of the junction is discordant with germline, which a read error may explain. V and J are TRBV15 and TRBJ1-4; D is unresolved. The CDR3 runs to 14 residues. Per the germline V gene, CDR1 is LNHNV and CDR2 is YYDKDF (reference sequence). CDR3 protein: CATSRPGNNEKLFF. In nucleotides, the CDR3 is TGTGCCACCAGCAGGCCCGGGAATAATGAAAAGCTGTTTTTT.

The chain has TRBV19 and TRBJ1-5; no reliable D call. V lost 7 bases to trimming and J lost 4 bases, with 11 bases between them. The CDR3 length is 13 residues. Germline values: CDR1 LNHDA, CDR2 SQIVND (reference sequence). Written as DNA, the CDR3 is TGTGCCAGTACGGCCCGGGGTAATCAGCCCCAGCATTTT. It codes for CASTARGNQPQHF.

The rearrangement links TRBV5-4 to TRBJ2-3; a possible D gene is TRBD2 (5 bases). Trimming took off 2 bases at V and 0 bases at J, with 7 bases between the two ends. The CDR3 spans 14 residues. Germline V gene lookup returns CDR1 SGHNT and CDR2 YYREEE (reference sequence). Here the CDR3 DNA reads TGTGCCAGCAGCTTCGGACTGAGCACAGATACGCAGTATTTT. It encodes CASSFGLSTDTQYF.

The V call is TRBV9, the J call TRBJ1-3, with D perhaps TRBD1 (5 bases). This CDR3 is 15 amino acids long. V was clipped by 0 bases and J by 2 bases, with 9 bases between them. Germline V gene data show CDR1 as SGDLS and CDR2 as YYNGEE. CDR3 protein: CASSVGRDPGNTIYF. CDR3 DNA sequence: TGTGCCAGCAGCGTAGGCAGGGATCCTGGAAACACCATATATTTT.

The chain combines TRBV5-1 with TRBJ2-1; D unclear. V was pared by 2 bases and J by 8 bases, with 20 bases between. The germline V gene encodes CDR1 SGHRS and CDR2 YFSETQ. The CDR3 has 16 residues. CDR3 nucleotides: TGCGCCAGCAGCTTACCAACAGCCGCCCTCGCAGATGAGCAGTTCTTC. Protein: CASSLPTAALADEQFF.

The rearrangement links TRBV7-9 to TRBJ2-7, with a weak D call TRBD2 (5 bases). The germline V gene has CDR1 SEHNR and CDR2 FQNEAQ (reference sequence). CDR3 length: 12 residues. V was trimmed by 1 base and J by 7 bases, leaving 8 bases between them. The CDR3 is CASSLDWREQYF. CDR3 DNA: TGTGCCAGCAGCTTAGATTGGAGGGAGCAGTACTTC.

The chain links TRBV7-6 to TRBJ2-2; 7 nucleotides agree with TRBD1. V lost 1 base and J lost 6; bases outside the gene matches: 5. The germline CDR1 and CDR2 sequences are SGHVS and FNYEAQ. The CDR3 spans 15 residues. Written as DNA, the CDR3 is TGTGCCAGCAGCTTAGTAGACAGGGCCCCCGGGGAGCTGTTTTTT. Encoded protein: CASSLVDRAPGELFF.

This chain joins TRBV4-2 and TRBJ2-1; weak D call: TRBD1 (6 bases). Germline V gene sequence: CDR1 LGHNA, CDR2 YNFKEQ. The V end lost 4 bases, the J end lost 6 bases, and 13 bases lay between the germline ends. The CDR3 has 14 amino acids. Written as DNA, the CDR3 is TGTGCCAGCAGCCCTTCCCAAGGGGGCAATGAGCAGTTCTTC. This sequence encodes CASSPSQGGNEQFF.